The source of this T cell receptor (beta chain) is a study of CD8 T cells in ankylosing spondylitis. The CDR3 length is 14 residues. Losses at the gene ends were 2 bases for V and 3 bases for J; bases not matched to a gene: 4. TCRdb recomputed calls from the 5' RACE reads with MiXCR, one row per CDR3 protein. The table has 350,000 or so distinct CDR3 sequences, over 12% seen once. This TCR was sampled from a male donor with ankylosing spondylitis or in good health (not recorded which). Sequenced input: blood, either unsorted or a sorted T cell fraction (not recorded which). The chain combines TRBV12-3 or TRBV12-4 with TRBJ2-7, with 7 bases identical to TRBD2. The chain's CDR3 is CASSLWGRVYEQYF. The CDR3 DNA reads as TGTGCCAGCAGTTTATGGGGGAGGGTCTACGAGCAGTACTTC.